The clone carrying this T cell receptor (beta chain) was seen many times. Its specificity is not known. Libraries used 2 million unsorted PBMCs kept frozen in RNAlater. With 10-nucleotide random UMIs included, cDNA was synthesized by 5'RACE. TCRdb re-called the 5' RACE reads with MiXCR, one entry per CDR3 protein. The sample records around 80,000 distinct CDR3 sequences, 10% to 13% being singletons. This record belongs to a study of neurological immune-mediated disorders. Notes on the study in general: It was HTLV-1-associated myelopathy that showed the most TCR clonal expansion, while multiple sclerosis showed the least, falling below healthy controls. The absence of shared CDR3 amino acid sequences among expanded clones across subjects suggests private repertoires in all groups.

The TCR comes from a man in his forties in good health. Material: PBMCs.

The CDR3 region is CASTPGGGAGELFF. Here the CDR3 DNA reads TGTGCCAGCACCCCCGGGGGCGGGGCCGGGGAGCTGTTTTTT. The J gene is TRBJ2-2, the V gene TRBV12-3 or TRBV12-4, with D tentatively TRBD1 or TRBD2 (6 bases each). Trimming cost V 7 bases and J 6 bases, with 15 bases left between them. The CDR3 runs to 14 residues.